This TCR beta chain was obtained from a study of OX40 agonist ivuxolimab in advanced cancers. This CDR3 has 12 amino acids. V lost 5 bases and J lost 7, with 8 bases in between. CDR1 and CDR2 from the germline V gene are SGHNT and YENEEA. Sequencing was performed with immunoSEQ multiplex PCR; in TCRdb, only in-frame clones are kept and a portion is missing. Seen here are about 39,000 clones, around nine tenths observed once, and the top ten hold roughly a fifth. Specimen: CD4+ or CD8+ T cells sorted from blood, collected in a trial of the OX40 agonist ivuxolimab. The chain has TRBV11-3 and TRBJ2-2; a possible D gene is TRBD2 (6 bases). This clonotype was sampled from an adult with an advanced solid tumor such as melanoma, head and neck, liver or kidney cancer. CDR3 DNA sequence: TGTGCCAGCAGCGGAGGGGACGGGGAGCTGTTTTTT. Its protein product is CASSGGDGELFF.